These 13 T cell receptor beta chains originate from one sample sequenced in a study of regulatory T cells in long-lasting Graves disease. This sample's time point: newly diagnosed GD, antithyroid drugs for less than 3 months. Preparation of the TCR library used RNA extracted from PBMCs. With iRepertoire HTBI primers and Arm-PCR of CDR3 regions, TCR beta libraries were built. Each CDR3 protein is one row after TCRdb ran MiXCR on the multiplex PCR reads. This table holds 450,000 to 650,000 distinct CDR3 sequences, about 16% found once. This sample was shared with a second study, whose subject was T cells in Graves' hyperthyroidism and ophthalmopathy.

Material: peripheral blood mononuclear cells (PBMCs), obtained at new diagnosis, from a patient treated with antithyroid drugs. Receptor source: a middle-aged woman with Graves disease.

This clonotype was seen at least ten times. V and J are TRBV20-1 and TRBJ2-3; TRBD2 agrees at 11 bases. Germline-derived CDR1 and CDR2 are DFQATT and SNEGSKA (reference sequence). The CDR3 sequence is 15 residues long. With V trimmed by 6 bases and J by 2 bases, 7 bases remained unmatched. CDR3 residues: CSASVTSGVTDTQYF. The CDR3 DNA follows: TGCAGTGCGAGTGTGACTAGCGGGGTCACAGATACGCAGTATTTT.

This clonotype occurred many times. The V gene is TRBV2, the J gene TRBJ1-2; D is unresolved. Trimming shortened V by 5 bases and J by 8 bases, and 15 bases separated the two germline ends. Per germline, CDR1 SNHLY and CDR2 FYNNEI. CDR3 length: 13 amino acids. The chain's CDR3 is CASSLTPSWGYTF. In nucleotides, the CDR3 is TGTGCCAGCAGTTTGACACCGAGCTGGGGCTACACCTTC.

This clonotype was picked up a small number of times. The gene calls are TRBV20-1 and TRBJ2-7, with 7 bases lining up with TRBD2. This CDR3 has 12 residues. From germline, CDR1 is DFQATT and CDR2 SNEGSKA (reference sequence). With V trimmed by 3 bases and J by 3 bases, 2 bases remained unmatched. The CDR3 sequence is CSASPSGYEQYF. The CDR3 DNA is TGCAGTGCTAGTCCTAGCGGCTACGAGCAGTACTTC.

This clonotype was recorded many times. The CDR3 sequence: CASSPGQGRSIQYF. The CDR3 bases are TGTGCCAGCAGCCCTGGACAGGGTAGAAGCATTCAGTACTTC. This chain connects TRBV12-3 or TRBV12-4 to TRBJ2-4; 8 nucleotides agree with TRBD1. The ends lost 6 bases at V and 9 bases at J; junction bases unmatched: 10. The CDR3 has 14 amino acids.

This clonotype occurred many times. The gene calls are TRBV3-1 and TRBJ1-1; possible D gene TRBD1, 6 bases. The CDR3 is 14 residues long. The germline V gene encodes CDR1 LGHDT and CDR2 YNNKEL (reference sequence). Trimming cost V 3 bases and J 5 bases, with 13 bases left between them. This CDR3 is CASSQGGQRTEAFF. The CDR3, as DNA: TGTGCCAGCAGCCAGGGTGGACAGCGGACTGAAGCTTTCTTT.

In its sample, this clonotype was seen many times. The CDR3 is CASSLSTYNEQFF. The DNA of the CDR3 is TGTGCCAGCAGCTTAAGTACCTACAATGAGCAGTTCTTC. The chain links TRBV11-3 to TRBJ2-1; D is undetermined. The ends were cut back, 2 bases at V and 2 bases at J, with 4 bases in the middle. CDR3 length equals 13 residues. Germline assignment: CDR1 SGHNT and CDR2 YENEEA.

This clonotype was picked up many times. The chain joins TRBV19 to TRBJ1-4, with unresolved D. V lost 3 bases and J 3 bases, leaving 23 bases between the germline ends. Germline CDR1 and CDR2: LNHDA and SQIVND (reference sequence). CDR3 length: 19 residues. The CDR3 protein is CASSMMGTATSSANEKLFF. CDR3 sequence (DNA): TGTGCCAGTAGTATGATGGGCACCGCTACCTCGTCGGCTAATGAAAAACTGTTTTTT.

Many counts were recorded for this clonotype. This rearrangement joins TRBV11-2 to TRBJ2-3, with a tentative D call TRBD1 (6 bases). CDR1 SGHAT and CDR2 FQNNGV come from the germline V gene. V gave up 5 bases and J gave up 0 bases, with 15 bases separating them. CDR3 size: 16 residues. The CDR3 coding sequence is TGTGCCAGCAGCCCGGTATCAGGGGTCAGCACAGATACGCAGTATTTT. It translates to CASSPVSGVSTDTQYF.

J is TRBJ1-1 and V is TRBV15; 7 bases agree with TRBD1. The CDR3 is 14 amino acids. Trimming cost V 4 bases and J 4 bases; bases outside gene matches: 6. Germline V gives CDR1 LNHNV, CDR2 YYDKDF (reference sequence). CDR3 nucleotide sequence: TGTGCCACCAGCATGACAGGGAGGGGCACTGAAGCTTTCTTT. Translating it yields CATSMTGRGTEAFF.

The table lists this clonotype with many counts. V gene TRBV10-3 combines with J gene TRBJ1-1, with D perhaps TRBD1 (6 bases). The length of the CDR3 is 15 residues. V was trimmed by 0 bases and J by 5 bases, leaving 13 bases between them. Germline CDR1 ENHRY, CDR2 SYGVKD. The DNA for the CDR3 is TGTGCCATCAGTGAGTCGAGGTCAGGGGAAACTGAAGCTTTCTTT. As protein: CAISESRSGETEAFF.

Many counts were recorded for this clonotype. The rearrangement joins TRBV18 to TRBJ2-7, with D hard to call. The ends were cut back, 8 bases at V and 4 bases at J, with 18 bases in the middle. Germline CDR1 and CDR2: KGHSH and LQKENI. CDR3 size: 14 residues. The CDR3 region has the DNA TGTGCCAGCGCGCATGAGGTTAACGAGTACGAGCAGTACTTC. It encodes CASAHEVNEYEQYF.

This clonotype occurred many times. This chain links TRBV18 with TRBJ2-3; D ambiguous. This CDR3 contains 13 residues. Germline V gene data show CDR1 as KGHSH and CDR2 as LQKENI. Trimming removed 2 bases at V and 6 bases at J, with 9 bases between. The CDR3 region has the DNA TGTGCCAGCTCACCAAGTAACGGTGATACGCAGTATTTT. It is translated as CASSPSNGDTQYF. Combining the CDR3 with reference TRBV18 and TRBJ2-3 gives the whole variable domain NAGVMQNPRHLVRRRGQEARLRCSPMKGHSHVYWYRQLPEEGLKFMVYLQKENIIDESGMPKERFSAEFPKEGPSILRIQQVVRGDSAAYFCASSPSNGDTQYFGPGTRLTVL.

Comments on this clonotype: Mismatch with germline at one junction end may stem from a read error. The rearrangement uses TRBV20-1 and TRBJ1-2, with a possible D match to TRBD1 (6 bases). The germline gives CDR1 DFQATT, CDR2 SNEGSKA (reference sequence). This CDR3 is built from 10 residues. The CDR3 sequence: CSATGQSPYF. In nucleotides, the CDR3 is TGCAGTGCCACCGGACAGTCTCCCTATTTC.